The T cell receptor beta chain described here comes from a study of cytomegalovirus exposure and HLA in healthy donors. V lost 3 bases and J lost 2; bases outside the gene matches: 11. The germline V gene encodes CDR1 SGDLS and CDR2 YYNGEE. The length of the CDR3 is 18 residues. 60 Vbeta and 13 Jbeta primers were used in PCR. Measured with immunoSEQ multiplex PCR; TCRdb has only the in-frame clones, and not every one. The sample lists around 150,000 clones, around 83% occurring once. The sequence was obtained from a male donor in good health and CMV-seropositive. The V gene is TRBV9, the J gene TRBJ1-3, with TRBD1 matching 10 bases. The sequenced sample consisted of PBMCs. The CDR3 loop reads CASSEQYGTGVPGNTIYF. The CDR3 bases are TGTGCCAGCAGCGAGCAATATGGGACAGGGGTTCCTGGAAACACCATATATTTT.